The TCR beta chain described here comes from a study of blood T cell repertoires in COVID-19 (dated by TCRdb to the early 2020s). Study-wide context: Samples covering the acute and convalescent phases of COVID-19 were provided by collaborators in the United States, Italy and Spain. The prospective study material was composed of cDNA or gDNA derived from T cells, B-cell-depleted T cells, or PBMCs. The dataset comprised deeply sampled blood TCRbeta repertoires from subjects exposed to, actively infected with, or recovered from COVID-19. The repertoires were made available in a free public database intended to serve as a resource for research on the immune response to SARS-CoV-2. Samples came from the ongoing ImmuneRACE study (first 160 participants) plus 1,254 subjects from 6 global collaborators. Nearly every sample came with metadata listing a de-identified subject ID, COVID-19 status, age in years and sex. Where HLA class I and class II types were available, the types were taken from metadata supplied by the sample provider, not from assay-based typing.

On this clone: There is no known antigen for this receptor. Base-call qualities are not available, and no considerably larger clone is one nucleotide away.

The investigation overall reported the following: How much clinical and demographic metadata was included differed by source and by participant, and the metadata was provided uncurated.

Collaborating institutions collected whole blood in K2EDTA tubes following their own protocols. For TCRbeta analysis, collaborators shipped samples as frozen whole blood, isolated PBMCs, or DNA extracted from either of those sample types. The CDR3 runs 13 residues from the cysteine to the phenylalanine. Only the CDR3 region is kept as DNA, spanning 39 bases read in frame from base 1. V is clipped by 6 bases and J by 7 bases, and the sequence between their germline boundaries is 13 bases long. The immunoSEQ Assay, a bias-controlled multiplex PCR, was used to amplify TCRbeta CDR3 regions from genomic DNA. The study's own analysis went as follows. Nucleated cell counts per sample were estimated from amplification of reference gene primers within the assay. To quantify the absolute abundance of each unique TCRbeta CDR3 rearrangement, sequence reads were collapsed and filtered. For each sample, productive Simpson clonality was calculated as the square root of Simpson's diversity index over productive rearrangements. The table comes from immuneACCESS by way of TCRdb, which keeps in-frame sequences with V and J called. Part of the clones is missing from these tables; in studies checked, under half for an unresolved V gene and the rest for unknown reasons. V and J calls and clone size are copied from that table; D and trimming were computed from the DNA. For this sample there are tens of thousands of clones; 85% to 90% appear just once. The ten largest clonotypes hold around 4.9% of the sample.

The chain links TRBV12-3 or TRBV12-4 with TRBJ2-1; TRBD2 could be the D gene, as 6 bases match. Specimen: peripheral blood. The receptor was derived from a woman aged 50 to 65 with active COVID-19. In nucleotide form, the sequence is TGTGCCAGCAGCGGGAGTATTGTAAATGAGCAGTTCTTC. The resulting protein is CASSGSIVNEQFF.